A single TCR beta chain is shown here with its context. The antigen is undetermined. This sample is part of a study of T cell responses to AZD1222 COVID-19 vaccine. Study conclusions and caveats: There were mostly white British donors and more females than males, and clonal diversity was possibly underestimated. None of the repertoires were sampled until the peak T cell response had passed. The span of vaccine-associated CD4 TCRs extended across spike, with dominance at 160-218 and 743-854. Baseline serostatus was positive in only six AZD1222 recipients.

The CDR3 spans 16 residues. The junction had 11 bases not matched to a gene; V was cut back by 7 bases and J by 0 bases. CDR1 and CDR2 (germline): LNHDA, SQIVND (reference sequence). The data were produced by immunoSEQ multiplex PCR, yet TCRdb's version contains in-frame clones alone and is incomplete. Of 95,000 to 150,000 clones detected, approximately 90% appear once; the ten largest clones hold 2.5% to 3%. The sequenced sample was peripheral blood, obtained 28 days after the second AZD1222 dose. The receptor was isolated from an adult who received the AZD1222 COVID-19 vaccine. V and J are TRBV19 and TRBJ1-2, with 7 bases aligning to TRBD1. This chain's CDR3 is CASTLFRDSANYGYTF. The CDR3 nucleotides are TGTGCCAGTACCCTCTTCCGGGACAGTGCTAACTATGGCTACACCTTC.